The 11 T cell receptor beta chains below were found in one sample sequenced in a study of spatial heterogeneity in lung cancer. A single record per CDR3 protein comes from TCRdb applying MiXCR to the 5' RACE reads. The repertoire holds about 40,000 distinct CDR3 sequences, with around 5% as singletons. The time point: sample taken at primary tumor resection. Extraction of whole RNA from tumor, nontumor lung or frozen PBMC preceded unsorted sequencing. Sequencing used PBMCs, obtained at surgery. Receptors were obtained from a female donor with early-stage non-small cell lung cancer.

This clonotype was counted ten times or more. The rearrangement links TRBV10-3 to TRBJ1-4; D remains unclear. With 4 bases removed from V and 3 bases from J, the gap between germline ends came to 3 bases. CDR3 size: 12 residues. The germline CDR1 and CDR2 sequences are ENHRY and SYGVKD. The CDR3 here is CAISVANEKLFF. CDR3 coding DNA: TGTGCCATCAGTGTGGCTAATGAAAAACTGTTTTTT.

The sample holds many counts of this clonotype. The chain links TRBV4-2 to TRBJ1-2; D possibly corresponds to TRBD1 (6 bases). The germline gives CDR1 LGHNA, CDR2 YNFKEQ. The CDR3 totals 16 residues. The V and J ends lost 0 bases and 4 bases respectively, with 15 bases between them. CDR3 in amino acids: CASSQEIGGPLYGYTF. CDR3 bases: TGTGCCAGCAGCCAAGAGATAGGGGGACCCCTCTATGGCTACACCTTC.

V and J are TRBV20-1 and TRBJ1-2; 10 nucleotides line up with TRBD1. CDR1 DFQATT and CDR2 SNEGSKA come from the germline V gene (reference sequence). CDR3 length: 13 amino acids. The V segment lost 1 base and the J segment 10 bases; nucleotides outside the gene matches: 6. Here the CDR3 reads CSARVWDRGFYTF. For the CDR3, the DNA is TGCAGTGCTAGAGTCTGGGACAGGGGCTTCTACACCTTC.

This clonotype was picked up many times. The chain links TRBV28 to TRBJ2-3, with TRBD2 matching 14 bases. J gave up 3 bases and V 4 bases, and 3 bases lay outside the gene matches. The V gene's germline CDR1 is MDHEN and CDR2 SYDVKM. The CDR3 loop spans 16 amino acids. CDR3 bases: TGTGCCAGCAGTTCGGGGACTAGCGGGGGAACAGATACGCAGTATTTT. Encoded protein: CASSSGTSGGTDTQYF.

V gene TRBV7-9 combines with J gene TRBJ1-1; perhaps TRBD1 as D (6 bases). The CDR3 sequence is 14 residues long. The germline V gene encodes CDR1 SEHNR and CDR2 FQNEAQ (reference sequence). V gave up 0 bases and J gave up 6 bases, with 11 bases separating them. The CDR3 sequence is CASSLAGDTSEAFF. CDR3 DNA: TGTGCCAGCAGCTTAGCAGGGGACACCTCTGAAGCTTTCTTT.

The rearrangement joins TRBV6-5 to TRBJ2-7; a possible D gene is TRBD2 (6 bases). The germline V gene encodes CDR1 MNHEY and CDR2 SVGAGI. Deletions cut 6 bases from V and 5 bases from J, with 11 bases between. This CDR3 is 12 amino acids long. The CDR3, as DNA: TGTGCCAGCAGACCGGAGGGTAACGAGCAGTACTTC. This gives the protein CASRPEGNEQYF.

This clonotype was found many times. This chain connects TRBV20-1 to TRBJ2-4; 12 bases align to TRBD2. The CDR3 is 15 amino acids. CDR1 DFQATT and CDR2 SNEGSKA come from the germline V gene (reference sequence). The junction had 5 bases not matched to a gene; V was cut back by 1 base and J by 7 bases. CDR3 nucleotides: TGCAGTGCTAGAGCTCTGACTAGCGGGGGCAACATTCAGTACTTC. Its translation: CSARALTSGGNIQYF.

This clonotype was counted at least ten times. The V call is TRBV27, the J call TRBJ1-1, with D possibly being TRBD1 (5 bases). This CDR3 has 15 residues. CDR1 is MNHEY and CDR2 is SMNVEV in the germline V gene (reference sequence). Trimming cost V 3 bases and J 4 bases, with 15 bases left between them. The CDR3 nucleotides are TGTGCCAGCAGTTTCGTGGGTTCAGGGACCACTGAAGCTTTCTTT. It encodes CASSFVGSGTTEAFF.

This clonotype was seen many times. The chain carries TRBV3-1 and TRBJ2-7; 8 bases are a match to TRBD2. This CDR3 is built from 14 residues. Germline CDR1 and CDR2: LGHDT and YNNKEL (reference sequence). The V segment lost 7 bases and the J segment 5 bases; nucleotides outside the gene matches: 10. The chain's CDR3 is CASMRTGGTHEQYF. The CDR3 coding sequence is TGTGCCAGCATGAGAACGGGAGGGACCCACGAGCAGTACTTC.

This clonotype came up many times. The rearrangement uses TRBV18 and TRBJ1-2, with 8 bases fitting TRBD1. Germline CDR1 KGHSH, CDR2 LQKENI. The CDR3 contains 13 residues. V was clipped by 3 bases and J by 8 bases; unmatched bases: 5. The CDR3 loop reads CASSPIDRGGYTF. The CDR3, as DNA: TGTGCCAGCTCACCGATTGACAGGGGAGGCTACACCTTC.

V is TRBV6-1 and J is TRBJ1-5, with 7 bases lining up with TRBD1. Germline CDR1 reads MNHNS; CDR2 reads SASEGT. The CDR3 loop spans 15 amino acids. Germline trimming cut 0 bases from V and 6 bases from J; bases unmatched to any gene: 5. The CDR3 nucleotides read TGTGCCAGCAGTGAAGCGGGGGGACAGTTTCAGCCCCAGCATTTT. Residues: CASSEAGGQFQPQHF.